This T cell receptor beta chain was obtained from a study of blood T cell repertoires in COVID-19. About the research overall: The United States, Italy and Spain supplied acute and convalescent COVID-19 samples. T cells, B-cell-depleted T cells, or PBMCs provided the cDNA or gDNA that served as material.

Original methodology: From reference gene primer amplification, estimates of nucleated cell counts were derived. Libraries were prepared by immunoSEQ multiplex PCR; TCRdb keeps only in-frame clonotypes and omits some of them. V and J calls and clone size follow that table, whereas D and trimming were derived from the DNA. The data show roughly 300,000 clones, with 70% to 90% seen just once and approximately 7.6% held by the top ten. The CDR3 covers 11 residues. Trimming shortened V by 6 bases and J by 5 bases, and 4 bases separated the two germline ends. The V gene is TRBV12-3 or TRBV12-4, the J gene TRBJ1-4, with D unresolved. This clonotype was sampled from a human donor in a cohort sampled during active COVID-19. The specimen was peripheral blood. In DNA form, the CDR3 reads TGTGCCAGCAGCTACAATGAAAAACTGTTTTTT. Its translation is CASSYNEKLFF.